Listed below are T cell receptor beta chains from one sample, sequenced in a study of shared clonotypes between healthy human individuals. Assay: immunoSEQ multiplex PCR; the TCRdb copy retains only in-frame clones and omits some. The profile covers 1,400,000 or so clones, with approximately 98.5% appearing a single time and 0.36% taken by the ten largest. Sequenced sample: naive CD4+ T cells sorted from blood. These receptor sequences come from a man aged 25 to 40 in good health. Each CDR3 is given with its conserved first and last residue. A D gene is named only where the DNA matches it firmly. For some rows the clone size is stated as once, few or many, or as a class when expanded; others skip it.

NA | TRBJ2-6 | NA | TRBV9 | TGTGCCAGCAGCGTAATCCGAAAAAGGGACTCTGGGGCCAACGTCCTGACTTTC | CASSVIRKRDSGANVLTF
NA | TRBJ2-2 | NA | TRBV11-2 | TGTGCCAGCAGTTCGGTCGCTACCGGGGAGCTGTTTTTT | CASSSVATGELFF
NA | TRBJ1-5 | once | TRBV4-3 | TGCGCCAGCAGCCAAGAACCGTGGGGGTTGAATAGCAATCAGCCCCAGCATTTT | CASSQEPWGLNSNQPQHF
TRBD2 | TRBJ2-1 | NA | TRBV6-5 | TGTGCCAGCGGGGAAGCGGGAGCCTACAATGAGCAGTTCTTC | CASGEAGAYNEQFF
NA | TRBJ1-4 | NA | TRBV7-9 | TGTGCCAGCAGCTTAGGATCGACAACTAATGAAAAACTGTTTTTT | CASSLGSTTNEKLFF
NA | TRBJ2-7 | NA | TRBV19 | TGTGCCAGTACGGGCGCTACCCCCACCTACGAGCAGTACTTC | CASTGATPTYEQYF
NA | TRBJ2-1 | once | TRBV27 | TGTGCCAGCAGCTTCCTGGGGTATGAGCAGTTCTTC | CASSFLGYEQFF
NA | TRBJ2-7 | NA | TRBV19 | TGTGCCAGTATTGGACCTACCCACGAGCAGTACTTC | CASIGPTHEQYF
NA | TRBJ2-3 | NA | TRBV18 | TGTGCCAGCCGGCTAGGCGGGCCCCGGGCAGATACGCAGTATTTT | CASRLGGPRADTQYF
TRBD1 | TRBJ2-1 | NA | TRBV11-2 | TGTGCCAGCAGCCCCTGGACAGGAGTTACCTACAATGAGCAGTTCTTC | CASSPWTGVTYNEQFF
TRBD1 | TRBJ2-3 | NA | TRBV29-1 | TGCAGCGTTGATACAGGGGTAGATACGCAGTATTTT | CSVDTGVDTQYF
NA | TRBJ2-3 | NA | TRBV7-6 | TGTGCCAGCAGCTTTTCGCGGGACAGCACAGATACGCAGTATTTT | CASSFSRDSTDTQYF
TRBD2 | TRBJ2-6 | NA | TRBV11-3 | TGTGCCAGCAGCCCGGGGGGTTCTGGGGCCAACGTCCTGACTTTC | CASSPGGSGANVLTF
NA | TRBJ2-5 | NA | TRBV6-5 | TGTGCCAGCAGTTACTATACCCGGGCCCGGGGGACCCAGTACTTC | CASSYYTRARGTQYF
NA | TRBJ2-6 | NA | TRBV6-5 | TGTGCCAGCAGCCTAATTCCGGGGGCCAACGTCCTGACTTTC | CASSLIPGANVLTF
NA | TRBJ1-3 | NA | TRBV7-2 | TGTGCCAGCAGCCCGCCGGGAGGTAGCTCTGGAAACACCATATATTTT | CASSPPGGSSGNTIYF
NA | TRBJ2-5 | NA | TRBV6-6 | TGTGCCAGCAGTTTTGGGACTTCCCAAGAGACCCAGTACTTC | CASSFGTSQETQYF
NA | TRBJ1-2 | once | TRBV29-1 | TGCAGCGTTACTCCGGGACTTAGATCGGGTGGCTACACCTTC | CSVTPGLRSGGYTF
NA | TRBJ2-2 | NA | TRBV7-2 | TGTGCCAGTAGACAATGGGAACTCTCCGGTACCGGGGAGCTGTTTTTT | CASRQWELSGTGELFF
TRBD1 | TRBJ1-5 | NA | TRBV5-1 | TGCGCCAGCAGCTCGACAGGGAACAATCAGCCCCAGCATTTT | CASSSTGNNQPQHF
NA | TRBJ2-7 | once | TRBV18 | TGTGCCAGCTCACCTGGGGGGTCCAGGGACGGCGAGCAGTACTTC | CASSPGGSRDGEQYF
TRBD1 | TRBJ2-7 | NA | TRBV5-1 | TGCGCCAGCAGCTCCTGGAACAGGGGTTCCTACGAGCAGTACTTC | CASSSWNRGSYEQYF
NA | TRBJ2-7 | NA | TRBV28 | TGTGCCAGCAGTTTCCAAGCTATGTTATACGAGCAGTACTTC | CASSFQAMLYEQYF
TRBD1 | TRBJ1-1 | NA | TRBV9 | TGTGCCAGCAGCCTTCGACAGGGCACTGAAGCTTTCTTT | CASSLRQGTEAFF
TRBD1 | TRBJ2-3 | NA | TRBV6-1 | TGTGCCAATAAACAGGGGGCTTACGCAGATACGCAGTATTTT | CANKQGAYADTQYF
NA | TRBJ1-2 | NA | TRBV5-1 | TGCGCCAGCAGCTTGGGCAGGAGCAGCTACACCTTC | CASSLGRSSYTF
NA | TRBJ2-1 | NA | TRBV6-5 | TGTGCCAACATCATAGCGGTAGTTTACAATGAGCAGTTCTTC | CANIIAVVYNEQFF
NA | TRBJ2-3 | once | TRBV9 | TGTGCCAGCAGCCAGCGTGGACTTGCAGATACGCAGTATTTT | CASSQRGLADTQYF
TRBD2 | TRBJ2-7 | NA | TRBV6-1 | TGTGCCAGCAGTTGGACTAGCGGGATGGGAGGAGAGCAGTACTTC | CASSWTSGMGGEQYF
TRBD2 | TRBJ2-7 | NA | TRBV10-1 | TGCGCCAGCAGTGAGCTAGCGGAGAGCTCCTACGAGCAGTACTTC | CASSELAESSYEQYF
NA | TRBJ1-5 | once | TRBV7-9 | TGTGCCAGCAGCCCCCGCCGTAATCAGCCCCAGCATTTT | CASSPRRNQPQHF
TRBD2 | TRBJ2-3 | NA | TRBV18 | TGTGCCAGCTCACCATTTAGCGGGACCACAGATACGCAGTATTTT | CASSPFSGTTDTQYF
NA | TRBJ2-2 | NA | TRBV6-1 | TGTGCCAGCAGGAGGATCGCGAACACCGGGGAGCTGTTTTTT | CASRRIANTGELFF
TRBD2 | TRBJ2-7 | once | TRBV6-5 | TGTGCCAGCAGTGGACTAGCGGGGGGCTCCTACGAGCAGTACTTC | CASSGLAGGSYEQYF
NA | TRBJ1-3 | NA | TRBV5-1 | TGCGCCAGCAGCCTCATACCGGGACAAAGCTCTGGAAACACCATATATTTT | CASSLIPGQSSGNTIYF
NA | TRBJ2-2 | NA | TRBV27 | TGTGCCAGCAGAAGGACTACCGGGGAGCTGTTTTTT | CASRRTTGELFF